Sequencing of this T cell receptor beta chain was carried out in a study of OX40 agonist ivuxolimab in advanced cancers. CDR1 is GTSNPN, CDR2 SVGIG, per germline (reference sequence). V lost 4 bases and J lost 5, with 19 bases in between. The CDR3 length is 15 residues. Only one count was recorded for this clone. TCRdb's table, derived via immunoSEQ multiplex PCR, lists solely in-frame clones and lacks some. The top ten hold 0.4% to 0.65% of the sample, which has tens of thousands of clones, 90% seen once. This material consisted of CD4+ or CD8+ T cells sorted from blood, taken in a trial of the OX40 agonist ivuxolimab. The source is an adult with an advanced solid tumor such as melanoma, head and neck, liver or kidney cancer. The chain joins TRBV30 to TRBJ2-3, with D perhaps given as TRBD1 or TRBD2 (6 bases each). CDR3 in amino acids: CAWMAGGRVEDTQYF. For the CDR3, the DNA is TGTGCCTGGATGGCCGGGGGCAGGGTCGAAGATACGCAGTATTTT. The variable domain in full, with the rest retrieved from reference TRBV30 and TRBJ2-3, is SQTIHQWPATLVQPVGSPLSLECTVEGTSNPNLYWYRQAAGRGLQLLFYSVGIGQISSEVPQNLSASRPQDRQFILSSKKLLLSDSGFYLCAWMAGGRVEDTQYFGPGTRLTVL.